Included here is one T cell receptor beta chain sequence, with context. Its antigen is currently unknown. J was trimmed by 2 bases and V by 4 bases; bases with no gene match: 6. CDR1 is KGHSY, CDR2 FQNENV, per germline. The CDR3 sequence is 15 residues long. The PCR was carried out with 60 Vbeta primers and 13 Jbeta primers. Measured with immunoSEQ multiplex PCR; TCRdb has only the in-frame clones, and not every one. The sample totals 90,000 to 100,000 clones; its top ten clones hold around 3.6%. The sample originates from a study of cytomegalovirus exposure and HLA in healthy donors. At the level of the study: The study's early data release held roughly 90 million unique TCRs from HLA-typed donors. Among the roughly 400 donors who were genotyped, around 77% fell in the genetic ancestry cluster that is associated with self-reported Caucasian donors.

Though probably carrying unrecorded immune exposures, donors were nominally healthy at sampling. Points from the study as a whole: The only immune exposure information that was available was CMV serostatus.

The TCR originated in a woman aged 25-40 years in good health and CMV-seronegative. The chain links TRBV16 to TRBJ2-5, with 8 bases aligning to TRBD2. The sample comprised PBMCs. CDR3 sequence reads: CASSPLTSEQETQYF. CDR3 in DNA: TGTGCCAGCAGCCCCTTGACTAGCGAACAAGAGACCCAGTACTTC.